These 29 T cell receptor beta chains originate from one sample sequenced in a study of cytomegalovirus exposure and HLA in healthy donors. The PCR employed 60 Vbeta primers together with 13 Jbeta primers. Sequencing was performed with immunoSEQ multiplex PCR; in TCRdb, only in-frame clones are kept and a portion is missing. In the table there are 150,000 to 200,000 clones, roughly 80% of which are singletons. The sample comprised PBMCs. The receptors shown here come from a man between 50 and 59 years old in good health and CMV-seropositive.

The chain joins TRBV5-1 to TRBJ2-3; the D gene is possibly TRBD1 (6 bases). The germline V gene encodes CDR1 SGHRS and CDR2 YFSETQ. The CDR3 is 15 residues long. V lost 0 bases and J lost 4, with 12 bases in between. The chain's CDR3 is CASSLGQAWADTQYF. DNA of the CDR3: TGCGCCAGCAGCTTGGGACAGGCCTGGGCAGATACGCAGTATTTT.

The genes are TRBV9 and TRBJ2-1; 8 nucleotides agree with TRBD2. The J segment lost 4 bases and the V segment lost 0 bases, leaving 9 bases of the junction unmatched. The V gene's germline CDR1 is SGDLS and CDR2 YYNGEE. The CDR3 is 17 residues long. CDR3 DNA sequence: TGTGCCAGCAGCGTAGGGAGTGCGGGGGGAGAGTACAATGAGCAGTTCTTC. Translating it yields CASSVGSAGGEYNEQFF.

The V gene is TRBV7-9, the J gene TRBJ2-2; no clear D gene. Trimming stripped 5 bases from V and 8 bases from J, with 12 bases between. This CDR3 has 13 amino acids. CDR1 is SEHNR, CDR2 FQNEAQ, per germline (reference sequence). In DNA, the CDR3 is TGTGCCAGCAGCCCCGAGGCAATGGGGGAGCTGTTTTTT. The encoded protein is CASSPEAMGELFF.

The genes are TRBV7-9 and TRBJ1-2; 9 bases agree with TRBD1. V was clipped by 5 bases and J by 4 bases; unmatched bases: 11. Germline CDR1 reads SEHNR; CDR2 reads FQNEAQ (reference sequence). The CDR3 runs to 16 residues. In DNA, the CDR3 is TGTGCCAGCAGCAGAAGACAGGGGGAAGTCAGCTATGGCTACACCTTC. It codes for CASSRRQGEVSYGYTF.

The rearrangement joins TRBV18 to TRBJ2-5; TRBD2 agrees at 8 bases. The germline V gene has CDR1 KGHSH and CDR2 LQKENI. The CDR3 is made up of 16 amino acids. V was pared by 1 base and J by 3 bases, with 7 bases of the junction left unmatched. In nucleotides, the CDR3 is TGTGCCAGCTCACCACGTTCAGCGGGGGCTAAAGAGACCCAGTACTTC. It specifies CASSPRSAGAKETQYF.

The chain links TRBV10-2 to TRBJ2-7; TRBD1 agrees at 9 bases. The CDR3 covers 15 residues. V shed 6 bases and J 2 bases; nucleotides not matched to a gene: 8. Germline V gene sequence: CDR1 WSHSY, CDR2 SAAADI. CDR3 in DNA: TGCGCCAGCAGAGGAGACAGGGGGGTAACCTACGAGCAGTACTTC. This sequence encodes CASRGDRGVTYEQYF.

The chain links TRBV6-1 to TRBJ1-4; 11 nucleotides line up with TRBD1. The CDR3 is made up of 15 amino acids. With V trimmed by 5 bases and J by 7 bases, 6 bases remained unmatched. CDR1 and CDR2 from the germline V gene are MNHNS and SASEGT. CDR3 protein: CASSWTGGFGEKLFF. The CDR3 nucleotides are TGTGCCAGCAGTTGGACAGGGGGCTTTGGTGAAAAACTGTTTTTT.

The chain has TRBV2 and TRBJ2-6; weak D call: TRBD1 (6 bases). Germline V CDR1 and CDR2: SNHLY, FYNNEI. The CDR3 is 17 residues long. Trimming cost V 6 bases and J 0 bases, with 15 bases left between them. The CDR3 DNA reads as TGTGCCAGCAGCACCCAGGGGCTACGCTCTGGGGCCAACGTCCTGACTTTC. Protein sequence: CASSTQGLRSGANVLTF.

V gene TRBV6-1 combines with J gene TRBJ2-5; weak D call: TRBD2 (7 bases). The CDR3 loop spans 15 amino acids. Germline V lookup: CDR1 MNHNS, CDR2 SASEGT. The V end was cut by 6 bases, the J end by 5 bases, with 19 bases between. The CDR3 DNA reads TGTGCCAGCAGGGTCTCATGGGGGGGCCGGGAGACCCAGTACTTC. Protein: CASRVSWGGRETQYF.

To note about this clone: The CDR3 does not close with the conserved phenylalanine or tryptophan, likely indicating a read error. V gene TRBV19 combines with J gene TRBJ2-4, with 9 bases aligning to TRBD1. The CDR3 spans 15 residues. Germline CDR1 is LNHDA and CDR2 is SQIVND (reference sequence). V lost 5 bases to trimming and J lost 7 bases; unmatched junction nucleotides: 9. DNA of the CDR3: TGTGCCAGTAGTCCCGACAGGGGGATGGAGAACATTCAGTACCTC. Protein: CASSPDRGMENIQYL.

J is TRBJ1-4 and V is TRBV7-2; possibly TRBD1 for D (5 bases). Germline values: CDR1 SGHTA, CDR2 FQGNSA. This CDR3 spans 16 amino acids. V lost 1 base and J lost 4, with 13 bases in between. CDR3 amino acids: CASSLGLGEVNEKLFF. The CDR3 nucleotides read TGTGCCAGCAGCTTAGGGTTGGGGGAGGTTAATGAAAAACTGTTTTTT.

The CDR3 region has the DNA TGCGCCAGCAGCTACGTGCCTGCGGGTCAGCCCCAGCATTTT. Translation: CASSYVPAGQPQHF. The V and J genes are TRBV5-1 and TRBJ1-5, with D unclear. Per the germline V gene, CDR1 is SGHRS and CDR2 is YFSETQ. The CDR3 runs 14 residues. The V and J ends lost 3 bases and 6 bases respectively, with 13 bases between them.

The table lists this clone with a few counts. One junction end does not reproduce the germline sequence, and a read error may be involved. This chain joins TRBV7-9 and TRBJ2-5, with 8 positions matching TRBD1. Germline assignment: CDR1 SEHNR and CDR2 FQNEAQ (reference sequence). This CDR3 has 12 residues. CDR3 sequence (DNA): TGTGCCAGCAGCTTACCAACAGGGACAGGTCACTTC. This codes for CASSLPTGTGHF.

The genes are TRBV7-9 and TRBJ1-2, with a weak D call TRBD1 (6 bases). The V gene's germline CDR1 is SEHNR and CDR2 FQNEAQ (reference sequence). The CDR3 sequence is 17 residues long. The V and J ends lost 4 bases and 7 bases respectively, with 25 bases between them. The CDR3 spells CASSSRGIQGLTGGYTF. As DNA, the CDR3 is TGTGCCAGCAGCTCACGAGGAATCCAGGGGTTAACAGGTGGCTACACCTTC. Drawing the rest from reference TRBV7-9 and TRBJ1-2, the complete variable domain is DTGVSQNPRHKITKRGQNVTFRCDPISEHNRLYWYRQTLGQGPEFLTYFQNEAQLEKSRLLSDRFSAERPKGSFSTLEIQRTEQGDSAMYLCASSSRGIQGLTGGYTFGSGTRLTVV.

The CDR3 region is CASSQDQGRRQYF. The CDR3 DNA sequence: TGTGCCAGCAGCCAAGATCAGGGCAGACGACAGTACTTC. The V and J genes are TRBV14 and TRBJ2-7, with D possibly being TRBD1 (5 bases). There are 13 residues in the CDR3. V lost 0 bases to trimming and J lost 10 bases, with 13 bases between them. CDR1 is SGHDN, CDR2 FVKESK, per germline.

This clone was seen only a few times. This chain uses TRBV5-1 with TRBJ1-2; D is unresolved. The V end was cut by 0 bases, the J end by 2 bases, with 8 bases between. Germline CDR1 is SGHRS and CDR2 is YFSETQ. This CDR3 has 14 amino acids. The CDR3 bases are TGCGCCAGCAGCTTGGACAGCCCGAACTATGGCTACACCTTC. It yields the protein CASSLDSPNYGYTF.

The chain links TRBV10-3 to TRBJ2-5; 9 bases align to TRBD1. Germline values: CDR1 ENHRY, CDR2 SYGVKD. The trim removed 4 bases at V and 1 base at J, leaving 4 bases unmatched. This CDR3 has 15 residues. The CDR3 DNA sequence: TGTGCCATCAGTGGTTCGGGACAGGGCCAAGAGACCCAGTACTTC. Translating gives CAISGSGQGQETQYF.

The chain joins TRBV7-9 to TRBJ1-2, with 7 bases aligning to TRBD1. CDR1 is SEHNR, CDR2 FQNEAQ, per germline (reference sequence). This CDR3 spans 13 amino acids. With V trimmed by 5 bases and J by 4 bases, 4 bases remained unmatched. The CDR3 here is CASSRTGGYGYTF. DNA for the CDR3: TGTGCCAGCAGCAGGACAGGAGGCTATGGCTACACCTTC. Drawing the rest from reference TRBV7-9 and TRBJ1-2, the complete variable domain is DTGVSQNPRHKITKRGQNVTFRCDPISEHNRLYWYRQTLGQGPEFLTYFQNEAQLEKSRLLSDRFSAERPKGSFSTLEIQRTEQGDSAMYLCASSRTGGYGYTFGSGTRLTVV.

The gene calls are TRBV7-9 and TRBJ2-7; 10 nucleotides align to TRBD1. The CDR3 has 16 amino acids. Germline values: CDR1 SEHNR, CDR2 FQNEAQ (reference sequence). V was pared by 4 bases and J by 6 bases, with 12 bases of the junction left unmatched. The CDR3, as DNA: TGTGCCAGCAGCTGGCCTCCGGGACAGGGGTCGTTCGAGCAGTACTTC. The encoded protein is CASSWPPGQGSFEQYF. Full variable domain (outside the CDR3, taken from reference TRBV7-9 and TRBJ2-7): DTGVSQNPRHKITKRGQNVTFRCDPISEHNRLYWYRQTLGQGPEFLTYFQNEAQLEKSRLLSDRFSAERPKGSFSTLEIQRTEQGDSAMYLCASSWPPGQGSFEQYFGPGTRLTVT.

This clone was seen once. The chain recombines TRBV2 with TRBJ2-5, with D possibly being TRBD2 (5 bases). CDR1 is SNHLY and CDR2 is FYNNEI in the germline V gene. V lost 2 bases to trimming and J lost 5 bases, with 12 bases between them. The CDR3 length is 14 residues. CDR3 nucleotide sequence: TGTGCCAGCAGTGAACCGACCCCGGGGGAGACCCAGTACTTC. It translates to CASSEPTPGETQYF.

The V call is TRBV4-2, the J call TRBJ1-1; D is possibly TRBD1 (5 bases). CDR1 and CDR2 from the germline V gene are LGHNA and YNFKEQ. The CDR3 is made up of 15 amino acids. The germline V and J ends were trimmed by 0 bases and 1 base, with 9 bases remaining between them. The CDR3 DNA sequence: TGTGCCAGCAGCCAAGACACAGGTTGGAACACTGAAGCTTTCTTT. Translating it yields CASSQDTGWNTEAFF.

The chain combines TRBV12-5 with TRBJ2-2; D is unclear. Deletions cut 1 base from V and 2 bases from J, with 5 bases between. Germline CDR1 is LGHNT and CDR2 is FRNRAP. CDR3 length: 14 residues. CDR3 sequence (DNA): TGTGCTAGTGGTTTGGGACACAACACCGGGGAGCTGTTTTTT. Residues: CASGLGHNTGELFF. Full variable domain (remainder filled in from reference TRBV12-5 and TRBJ2-2): DARVTQTPRHKVTEMGQEVTMRCQPILGHNTVFWYRQTMMQGLELLAYFRNRAPLDDSGMPKDRFSAEMPDATLATLKIQPSEPRDSAVYFCASGLGHNTGELFFGEGSRLTVL.

The chain links TRBV7-3 to TRBJ2-3; 9 positions match TRBD2. After removal of 0 bases from V and 5 bases from J, the junction contained 6 bases not matched to a gene. This CDR3 has 16 residues. Germline CDR1 is SGHTA and CDR2 is FQGTGA. The CDR3 here is CASSLTSAGGKDTQYF. DNA of the CDR3: TGTGCCAGCAGCTTAACGTCAGCGGGGGGTAAAGATACGCAGTATTTT.

This chain links TRBV6-4 with TRBJ2-2; possibly TRBD2 for D (6 bases). The CDR3 loop spans 16 amino acids. Germline loops: CDR1 MRHNA, CDR2 SNTAGT. Between the trimmed V and J ends, which lost 0 bases and 6 bases, there was a span of 14 bases. CDR3 protein: CASSDSSRGSPGELFF. For the CDR3, the DNA is TGTGCCAGCAGTGACTCGAGTCGGGGGTCGCCCGGGGAGCTGTTTTTT.

V is TRBV5-4 and J is TRBJ2-5; the match to TRBD2 covers 11 bases. J gave up 2 bases and V 1 base, and 4 bases lay outside the gene matches. Germline CDR1 SGHNT, CDR2 YYREEE (reference sequence). This CDR3 has 16 residues. CDR3 nucleotide sequence: TGTGCCAGCAGCTTGATAGCGGGGGGGCCTCAAGAGACCCAGTACTTC. Translation gives CASSLIAGGPQETQYF.

CDR3 region: CASSRDRGNQETQYF. CDR3 DNA sequence: TGTGCCAGCAGCCGGGACAGGGGGAACCAAGAGACCCAGTACTTC. The rearrangement uses TRBV11-2 and TRBJ2-5; 11 nucleotides line up with TRBD1. V gave up 5 bases and J gave up 0 bases; unmatched junction bases: 2. Per the germline V gene, CDR1 is SGHAT and CDR2 is FQNNGV. The CDR3 totals 15 residues.

This clone has a handful of counts. The gene calls are TRBV7-9 and TRBJ2-4; weak D call: TRBD2 (6 bases). Germline CDR1 reads SEHNR; CDR2 reads FQNEAQ (reference sequence). Trimming stripped 5 bases from V and 0 bases from J, with 23 bases between. The CDR3 totals 19 residues. CDR3 DNA sequence: TGTGCCAGCAGCCCGCGGACTATGAACCTCCTACTAGCCAAAAACATTCAGTACTTC. Translating it yields CASSPRTMNLLLAKNIQYF.

The chain couples TRBV7-8 to TRBJ2-6; the D gene is possibly TRBD1 (5 bases). The V and J ends lost 2 bases and 1 base respectively, with 15 bases between them. The CDR3 consists of 18 residues. Germline assignment: CDR1 SGHVS and CDR2 FQNEAQ. The CDR3 coding sequence is TGTGCCAGCAGCTTATCGGCAGGGCCCAGTTCTGGGGCCAACGTCCTGACTTTC. Protein product: CASSLSAGPSSGANVLTF.

V usage is TRBV15 and J usage is TRBJ2-7, with D possibly being TRBD1 (5 bases). The germline CDR1 and CDR2 sequences are LNHNV and YYDKDF (reference sequence). The length of the CDR3 is 13 residues. The germline V and J ends were trimmed by 3 bases and 3 bases, with 9 bases remaining between them. The CDR3 spells CATSSQQGYEQYF. The DNA for the CDR3 is TGTGCCACCAGCAGCCAGCAGGGCTACGAGCAGTACTTC.